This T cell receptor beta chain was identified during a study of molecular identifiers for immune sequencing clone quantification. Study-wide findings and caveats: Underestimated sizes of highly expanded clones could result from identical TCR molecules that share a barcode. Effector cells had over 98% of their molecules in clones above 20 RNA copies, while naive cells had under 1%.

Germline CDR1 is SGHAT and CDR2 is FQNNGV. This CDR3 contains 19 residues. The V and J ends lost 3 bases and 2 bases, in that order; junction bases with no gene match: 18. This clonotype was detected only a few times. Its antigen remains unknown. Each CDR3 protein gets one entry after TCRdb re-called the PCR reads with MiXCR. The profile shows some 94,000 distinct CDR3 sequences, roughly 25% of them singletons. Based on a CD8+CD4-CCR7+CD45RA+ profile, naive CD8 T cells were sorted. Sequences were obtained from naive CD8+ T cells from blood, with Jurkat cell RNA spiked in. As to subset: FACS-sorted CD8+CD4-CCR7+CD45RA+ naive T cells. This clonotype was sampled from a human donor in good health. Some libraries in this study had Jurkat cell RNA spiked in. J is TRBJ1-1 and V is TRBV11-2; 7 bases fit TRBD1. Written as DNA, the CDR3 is TGTGCCAGCAGCTTGTATCCTAGACAGGGAGGAGGTAAAAACACTGAAGCTTTCTTT. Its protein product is CASSLYPRQGGGKNTEAFF.